This is a list of T cell receptor beta chains from one sample in a study of beta chain features in type 1 diabetes. The assay was immunoSEQ multiplex PCR, and TCRdb's table has in-frame clones only and misses some. The profile shows tens of thousands of clones, around 57% of them singletons. The sample taken for sequencing was stem cell memory CD4+ T cells from blood. The receptors derive from a man younger than 30 with type 1 diabetes. The CDR3 runs from the conserved cysteine through the conserved F or W. A D gene is named only where the DNA matches it firmly. Size is stated for part of the rows, as once, few or many counts, or as a class when the clone is expanded.

>TRBV28|.|.|TRBJ1-1
CASSERGRTFF
TGTGCCAGCAGTGAACGAGGTAGAACTTTCTTT
>TRBV2|.|.|TRBJ2-5
CASSDSGLVTQYF
TGTGCCAGCAGTGACTCAGGGTTGGTGACCCAGTACTTC
>TRBV28|TRBD2|.|TRBJ2-1
CASSGVSGSPTYNEQFF
TGTGCCAGCAGTGGCGTTAGCGGGAGCCCCACCTACAATGAGCAGTTCTTC
>TRBV4-2|.|few|TRBJ2-3
CASSQDRDTQYF
TGTGCCAGCAGCCAAGATCGAGATACGCAGTATTTT
>TRBV7-2|TRBD2|.|TRBJ2-2
CASSLVAGVDGELFF
TGTGCCAGCAGCTTGGTAGCGGGAGTAGACGGGGAGCTGTTTTTT
>TRBV23-1|TRBD1|.|TRBJ2-1
CASSQSRGRGKRNEQFF
TGCGCCAGCAGTCAATCACGAGGCAGGGGGAAGCGCAATGAGCAGTTCTTC
>TRBV7-2|TRBD2|once|TRBJ2-5
CASSLAAGGGETQYF
TGTGCCAGCAGCTTAGCAGCGGGGGGGGGAGAGACCCAGTACTTC
>TRBV27|TRBD1|few|TRBJ1-2
CASSPGTDANYGYTF
TGTGCCAGCAGTCCAGGGACAGATGCTAACTATGGCTACACCTTC
>TRBV28|TRBD1|few|TRBJ2-2
CASLGTGGTGELFF
TGTGCCAGCCTCGGGACAGGGGGGACCGGGGAGCTGTTTTTT
>TRBV5-6|.|.|TRBJ1-2
CASSPVDRSYGYTF
TGTGCCAGCAGCCCGGTAGACAGGAGCTATGGCTACACCTTC
>TRBV27|TRBD2|.|TRBJ2-1
CASKSGTILYNEQFF
TGTGCCAGCAAAAGCGGGACTATCCTCTACAATGAGCAGTTCTTC
>TRBV5-6|TRBD1|.|TRBJ1-6
CASSPGQGNSPLHF
TGTGCCAGCAGCCCCGGACAGGGGAATTCACCCCTCCACTTT
>TRBV19|TRBD1|once|TRBJ2-5
CASNGQGEETQYF
TGTGCCAGCAATGGACAGGGAGAAGAGACCCAGTACTTC
>TRBV7-2|.|.|TRBJ1-2
CASSWRGRDYGYTF
TGTGCCAGCAGCTGGAGGGGAAGGGACTATGGCTACACCTTC
>TRBV7-2|.|few|TRBJ2-1
CASSLEGLGANEQFF
TGTGCCAGCAGCTTAGAGGGTCTGGGGGCCAATGAGCAGTTCTTC
>TRBV19|TRBD2|.|TRBJ2-1
CASTTSGRALSASEQFF
TGTGCCAGTACTACTAGCGGGAGGGCCTTGAGTGCGAGTGAGCAGTTCTTC
>TRBV20-1|.|.|TRBJ2-7
CSAGAAHEQYF
TGCAGTGCCGGAGCAGCACACGAGCAGTACTTC
>TRBV27|.|once|TRBJ1-5
CASRKYLRGAYQPQHF
TGTGCCAGCAGGAAATACCTGCGGGGGGCCTATCAGCCCCAGCATTTT
>TRBV27|.|.|TRBJ2-1
CASKREKSNEQFF
TGTGCCAGCAAAAGAGAAAAAAGCAATGAGCAGTTCTTC
>TRBV10-3|TRBD2|.|TRBJ2-5
CAISKTSGDQETQYF
TGTGCCATCAGCAAGACTAGCGGAGACCAAGAGACCCAGTACTTC
>TRBV7-8|.|few|TRBJ2-1
CASSPTLRIKEQFF
TGTGCCAGCAGCCCCACCCTCAGGATTAAGGAGCAGTTCTTC
>TRBV18|TRBD2|few|TRBJ2-3
CASSPREVDTQYF
TGTGCCAGCTCACCCCGGGAGGTAGATACGCAGTATTTT
>TRBV2|TRBD1|.|TRBJ2-7
CASGTGGHYEQYF
TGTGCTAGCGGGACAGGGGGCCATTACGAGCAGTACTTC
>TRBV5-4|.|.|TRBJ2-5
CASSFGTGQETQYF
TGTGCCAGCAGCTTCGGAACAGGTCAAGAGACCCAGTACTTC
>TRBV7-2|TRBD2|few|TRBJ2-3
CASRPTSGRATDTQYF
TGTGCCAGCAGGCCGACTAGCGGGAGAGCGACAGATACGCAGTATTTT
>TRBV27|.|.|TRBJ2-1
CASSLLEIRNEQFF
TGTGCCAGCAGTTTATTGGAGATACGCAATGAGCAGTTCTTC
>TRBV25-1|.|few|TRBJ1-4
CASSTNAGATNEKLFF
TGTGCCAGCAGCACCAACGCTGGAGCGACTAATGAAAAACTGTTTTTT
>TRBV4-3|TRBD2|.|TRBJ2-2
CASSQSTSGGAKAGELFF
TGCGCCAGCAGCCAGTCGACTAGCGGGGGGGCAAAGGCCGGGGAGCTGTTTTTT
>TRBV29-1|TRBD1|few|TRBJ2-2
CSVVLGGVGTGELFF
TGCAGCGTTGTATTAGGGGGCGTCGGCACCGGGGAGCTGTTTTTT
>TRBV29-1|TRBD2|.|TRBJ2-2
CSGLTSGLSSGELFF
TGCAGCGGTCTGACTAGCGGGCTATCATCTGGGGAGCTGTTTTTT
>TRBV7-2|TRBD1|.|TRBJ2-5
CASSLARGTAQETQYF
TGTGCCAGCAGCTTAGCAAGGGGGACAGCACAAGAGACCCAGTACTTC
>TRBV11-2|.|few|TRBJ2-2
CASSLFGGTGELFF
TGTGCCAGCAGCTTGTTTGGCGGCACCGGGGAGCTGTTTTTT
>TRBV30|TRBD2|.|TRBJ2-1
CAWSPGTSPRNEQFF
TGTGCCTGGAGTCCCGGGACTAGCCCTCGCAATGAGCAGTTCTTC
>TRBV28|TRBD2|.|TRBJ2-7
CASSLEAGDREQYF
TGTGCCAGCAGTTTGGAAGCGGGGGATCGGGAGCAGTACTTC
>TRBV29-1|.|few|TRBJ1-1
CSVEEGQGTEAFF
TGCAGCGTTGAAGAGGGGCAAGGTACTGAAGCTTTCTTT
>TRBV30|.|.|TRBJ1-2
CAWSGGWYGYTF
TGTGCCTGGAGCGGAGGGTGGTATGGCTACACCTTC
>TRBV5-1|TRBD1|.|TRBJ2-5
CASSSGQYQETQYF
TGCGCCAGCAGCTCGGGACAGTACCAAGAGACCCAGTACTTC
>TRBV7-2|TRBD1|.|TRBJ2-7
CASSFTGGEQYF
TGTGCCAGCAGCTTTACAGGGGGCGAGCAGTACTTC
>TRBV29-1|.|.|TRBJ2-1
CSVLSGIPYNEQFF
TGCAGCGTACTTTCAGGGATCCCCTACAATGAGCAGTTCTTC
>TRBV30|.|.|TRBJ1-1
CAWSSGPNTEAFF
TGTGCCTGGAGCTCAGGGCCGAACACTGAAGCTTTCTTT
>TRBV7-9|.|.|TRBJ2-5
CASSSLTLIETQYF
TGTGCCAGCAGCTCGTTGACACTTATCGAGACCCAGTACTTC
>TRBV9|TRBD2|.|TRBJ2-3
CASSLVAGVADTQYF
TGTGCCAGCAGCCTCGTAGCGGGAGTGGCAGATACGCAGTATTTT
>TRBV5-1|.|.|TRBJ2-7
CASSRDNYEQYF
TGCGCCAGCAGCCGGGACAACTACGAGCAGTACTTC
>TRBV15|.|few|TRBJ2-1
CATSREGTSGGNNEQFF
TGTGCCACCAGCAGGGAGGGAACAAGCGGCGGCAACAATGAGCAGTTCTTC
>TRBV5-1|TRBD1|few|TRBJ2-5
CASSIGTGETQYF
TGCGCCAGCAGCATCGGGACAGGGGAGACCCAGTACTTC
>TRBV28|.|.|TRBJ1-2
CASSFRSYGYTF
TGTGCCAGCAGTTTCAGGTCTTATGGCTACACCTTC
>TRBV5-1|.|.|TRBJ1-6
CASSFLERSSYNSPLHF
TGCGCCAGCAGCTTTCTTGAGAGAAGCTCCTATAATTCACCCCTCCACTTT
>TRBV19|.|.|TRBJ1-1
CASSIQGTSWASARDTKAFF
TGTGCCAGTAGTATACAGGGAACCTCTTGGGCCTCTGCCCGGGACACTAAAGCTTTCTTT
>TRBV5-1|TRBD2|few|TRBJ2-1
CASSLGTSPHEQFF
TGCGCCAGCAGCTTGGGGACTAGCCCCCATGAGCAGTTCTTC
>TRBV5-1|.|.|TRBJ2-7
CASSPTSGSYEQYF
TGCGCCAGCAGCCCCACGAGCGGATCCTACGAGCAGTACTTC
>TRBV28|TRBD1|.|TRBJ2-7
CASRTAGQGSEQYF
TGTGCCAGCAGAACCGCGGGACAGGGTTCCGAGCAGTACTTC
>TRBV6-5|.|.|TRBJ2-2
CASRAGAGTGELFF
TGTGCCAGCAGGGCAGGGGCGGGCACCGGGGAGCTGTTTTTT
>TRBV7-2|.|.|TRBJ2-7
CASSLQMADYEQYF
TGTGCCAGCAGCTTACAAATGGCCGACTACGAGCAGTACTTC
>TRBV30|TRBD2|few|TRBJ2-3
CAWSVGLAGSDTQYF
TGTGCCTGGAGTGTAGGACTAGCGGGATCAGATACGCAGTATTTT
>TRBV5-1|TRBD1|few|TRBJ2-3
CASSLGTGTDTQYF
TGCGCCAGCAGCCTAGGGACAGGGACAGATACGCAGTATTTT
>TRBV27|.|few|TRBJ2-3
CASNARRTATDTQYF
TGTGCCAGTAACGCCCGTAGGACTGCCACAGATACGCAGTATTTT
>TRBV19|.|.|TRBJ1-5
CATSDSRNQPQHF
TGTGCCACCTCAGACAGCCGTAATCAGCCCCAGCATTTT